The sequence of this TCR beta chain was determined in a study of beta chain features in type 1 diabetes (dated by TCRdb to 2016 to 2019). Describing the broader study: Mean age, gender distribution, total cell number and subset yield did not differ between patients and healthy donors. A total of 107,917,701 sorted cells were examined across all samples, and RNA yield correlated strongly with the number of cells per subset. In the study, TCRB repertoires of sorted circulating CD4+ T cell subsets from recently diagnosed type 1 diabetes patients were compared with those of matched healthy donors. Naive and central memory subsets were obtained from all 30 or so donors, but regulatory and stem cell-like memory subsets were isolated from only 8 patients and roughly 8 healthy donors.

As concerns this clone: There is no known antigen for this receptor. Base qualities are not at hand, and no much larger clone is one base apart.

The research as a whole found: Naive, central memory and regulatory TCRB repertoires appeared more similar among patients than among healthy donors. Patients with type 1 diabetes made fewer insertions and deleted more nucleotides at VDJ recombination sites, implying thymic rearrangement abnormalities. Type 1 diabetes patients showed a moderate but significant shortening of TCRB CDR3 length in all four CD4+ subsets. Only small numbers of individuals were included in the HLA sub-analyses, which left unresolved whether HLA type had any influence on TCRB rearrangement. PCR may preferentially amplify shorter templates, but because patient and control samples were amplified and corrected together, any resulting skew would affect both groups equally. Because cDNA rather than genomic DNA was sequenced, highly expressing activated cells could have been over-represented, although no difference in activation and CD3 levels was found between groups.

Each donor gave one peripheral blood draw, averaging roughly 0.11 L, which was collected into heparinised tubes. A BD FACSAria II was used to sort naive, central memory, regulatory and stem cell-like memory CD4+ T cells with a panel that included CD45RO, CCR7, CD25, CD127, CD95 and CD27. All sorted populations exceeded 98% purity. Right away, PBMCs were isolated by Lymphoprep density gradient centrifugation and were stained directly, with no culture step. So that batch effects would be minimized, each experiment stained and sorted samples in pairs, pairing one healthy donor with one patient. All of the isolated RNA was reverse transcribed with the High Capacity cDNA Reverse Transcription Kit, so expressed TCRB transcripts were sequenced. Naive, central memory and regulatory T cell samples underwent deep immunoSEQ sequencing, averaging approximately 3.5 million total reads per sample. Sorted cells were lysed in RLT buffer, and RNA was extracted using DNase-treated RNeasy Micro or Mini kits according to cell number. Each cell subset was processed on its own to prevent cross-contamination, while patient and healthy donor samples were processed together. TCRB sequences were amplified from cDNA with the immunoSEQ multiplex PCR, producing 87-bp fragments spanning the CDR3 region. The amplicons were sequenced using the Illumina HiSeq platform. The study's own analysis went as follows. PCR bias was computationally corrected using synthetic template baselines, reads within Hamming distance 2 were collapsed, and singletons that could not be merged were discarded. By aligning reads against IMGT, V, D and J genes, CDR3 length, and insertions or deletions at six rearrangement sites were assigned. Within each subset, clonotype counts were normalized to sorted cell number, and only after that were true diversity and Gini coefficients computed with the tcR R package. The overlap coefficient, calculated on TCRB nucleotide sequences, was used to measure repertoire sharing. As a proxy for the pre-selection repertoire, out-of-frame TCRB sequences from naive cells were analyzed. What TCRdb holds here is the immuneACCESS table cut down to in-frame rearrangements. Part of the clones is not present; checked against another copy, under half of the missing clones reflect an unresolved V gene, and the others are unexplained. The DNA gave D and trimming, while V, J and clone size come from that table. The sample contains some 700,000 clones, around an eighth of them found a single time. Around 0.022% of the sample comes from the top ten.

The source material was naive CD4+ T cells from blood. The cell subset or site label on this specimen signifies: true naive CD4+ T cells. This clonotype originated in a man between 18 and 29 years old with type 1 diabetes.

The CDR3 reads as follows: CASKNFEAKNIQYF. The DNA reads TGCGCCAGCAAGAACTTTGAGGCCAAAAACATTCAGTACTTC. In this chain, TRBV10-2 is recombined with TRBJ2-4; no D gene is confidently identified. The germline V gene encodes CDR1 WSHSY and CDR2 SAAADI. The CDR3 has 14 amino acids, counting the end cysteine and phenylalanine. Only the CDR3 portion is preserved as DNA: 42 bases, with reading frame beginning at the first base. V is cut by 7 bases and J by 1 base, and the space between the germline ends is 11 bases.